This TCR beta chain came from a study of cytomegalovirus exposure and HLA in healthy donors. Study as a whole: The study's early data release held about 80 million unique TCRs from HLA-typed donors.

Findings of the study overall: Confirmation in vitro established that a few CMV-associated chains were specific for CMV antigens.

A remark on this clone: Its target is not known.

With 3 bases removed from V and 1 base from J, the gap between germline ends came to 23 bases. The germline V gene encodes CDR1 SGDLS and CDR2 YYNGEE. The CDR3 loop spans 20 amino acids. PCR primers comprised 60 Vbeta and 13 Jbeta primers. TCRdb's copy holds only in-frame clones and misses some; the assay was immunoSEQ multiplex PCR. The sample contains under 200,000 clones, approximately 82% of which appear only once. The TCR sequence derives from a male donor in good health and CMV-seropositive. The chain employs TRBV9 and TRBJ2-6; D possibly corresponds to TRBD1 (5 bases). The sample taken for sequencing was PBMCs. The CDR3 spells CASSASHGAGVGSGANVLTF. The CDR3 DNA follows: TGTGCCAGCAGCGCCTCTCATGGGGCAGGCGTTGGATCTGGGGCCAACGTCCTGACTTTC.